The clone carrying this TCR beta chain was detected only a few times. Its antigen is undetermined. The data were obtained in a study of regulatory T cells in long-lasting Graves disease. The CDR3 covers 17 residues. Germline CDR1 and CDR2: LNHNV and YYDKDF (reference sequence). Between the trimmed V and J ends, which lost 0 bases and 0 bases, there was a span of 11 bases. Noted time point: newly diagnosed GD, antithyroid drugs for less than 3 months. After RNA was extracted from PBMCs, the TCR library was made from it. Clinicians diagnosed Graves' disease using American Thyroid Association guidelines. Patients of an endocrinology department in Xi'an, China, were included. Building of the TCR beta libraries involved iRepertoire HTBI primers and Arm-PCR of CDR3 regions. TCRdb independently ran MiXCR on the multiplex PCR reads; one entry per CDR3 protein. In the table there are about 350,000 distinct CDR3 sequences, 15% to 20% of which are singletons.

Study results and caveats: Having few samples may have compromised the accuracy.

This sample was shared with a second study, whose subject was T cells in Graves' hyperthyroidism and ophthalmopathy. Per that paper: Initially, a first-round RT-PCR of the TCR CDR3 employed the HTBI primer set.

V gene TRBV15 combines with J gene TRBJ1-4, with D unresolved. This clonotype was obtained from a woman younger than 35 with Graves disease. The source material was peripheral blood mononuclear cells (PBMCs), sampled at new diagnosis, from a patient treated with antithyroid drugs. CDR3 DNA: TGTGCCACCAGCAGAGAACCAGGTTTTGCAACTAATGAAAAACTGTTTTTT. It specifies CATSREPGFATNEKLFF.